Listed below are T cell receptor beta chains from one sample, sequenced in a study of T cell repertoires in cytomegalovirus infection. TCRdb re-analysed the reads in MiXCR, keeping a single row per CDR3 protein. This table holds under 200,000 distinct CDR3 sequences, more than 9% found once. The sample taken for sequencing was PBMCs. The origin of the receptors is a human donor in good health (CMV status not recorded). Some clones in this sample may be carry-over from other donors' samples. CDR3s include the opening cysteine and the closing phenylalanine or tryptophan. The D gene is left open where the match is weak. Only part of the rows carry a size: once, few, many, or a class if the clone is expanded.

d_gene: NA; abundance: many; j_gene: TRBJ1-3; v_gene: TRBV7-2; CDR3nt: TGTGCCAGCAGCCAACAATCGGACAGTGCCACCATATATTTT; CDR3aa: CASSQQSDSATIYF
d_gene: NA; abundance: few; j_gene: TRBJ1-5; v_gene: TRBV28; CDR3nt: TGTGCCAGCAGTTTGGGTTGGGAGGAGCATCAGCCCCAGCATTTT; CDR3aa: CASSLGWEEHQPQHF
d_gene: NA; abundance: many; j_gene: TRBJ1-5; v_gene: TRBV7-9; CDR3nt: TGTGCCAGCAGCCCAGCTTCTATTAATCAGCCCCAGCATTTT; CDR3aa: CASSPASINQPQHF
d_gene: TRBD1; abundance: many; j_gene: TRBJ1-1; v_gene: TRBV28; CDR3nt: TGTGCCAGCAGTTTATGGAACAGGGGGCCGGGTACTGAAGCTTTCTTT; CDR3aa: CASSLWNRGPGTEAFF
d_gene: NA; abundance: few; j_gene: TRBJ2-5; v_gene: TRBV2; CDR3nt: TGTGCCAGCAGTGATGTCCAAGAGACCCAGTACTTC; CDR3aa: CASSDVQETQYF
d_gene: NA; abundance: many; j_gene: TRBJ2-7; v_gene: TRBV28; CDR3nt: TGTGCCAGCAGCCCTGGGACGGGGCGTCACGAGCAGTACTTC; CDR3aa: CASSPGTGRHEQYF
d_gene: TRBD2; abundance: many; j_gene: TRBJ2-7; v_gene: TRBV7-2; CDR3nt: TGTGCCAGCAGCTTGACTAGCGGGAATTACGAGCAGTACTTC; CDR3aa: CASSLTSGNYEQYF
d_gene: TRBD2; abundance: many; j_gene: TRBJ2-7; v_gene: TRBV12-3/TRBV12-4; CDR3nt: TGTGCCAGCAGTTTAGCTAGCGGGGGTGGGGAGCAGTACTTC; CDR3aa: CASSLASGGGEQYF
d_gene: NA; abundance: many; j_gene: TRBJ2-1; v_gene: TRBV5-6; CDR3nt: TGTGCCAGCAGCTTGGGGGAGACTAGACGGTCGTACAATGAGCAGTTCTTC; CDR3aa: CASSLGETRRSYNEQFF
d_gene: NA; abundance: few; j_gene: TRBJ1-2; v_gene: TRBV14; CDR3nt: TGTGCCAGCAGCCAAGATTACGCGGATGGCGGCTACACCTTC; CDR3aa: CASSQDYADGGYTF
d_gene: NA; abundance: few; j_gene: TRBJ1-2; v_gene: TRBV2; CDR3nt: TGTGCCAGCAGTGCCAGGGCCTATGGCTACACCTTC; CDR3aa: CASSARAYGYTF
d_gene: TRBD2; abundance: NA; j_gene: TRBJ2-1; v_gene: TRBV18; CDR3nt: TGTGCCAGCTCACCTTCGAGCGGGGGGGCCTACAATGAGCAGTTCTTC; CDR3aa: CASSPSSGGAYNEQFF
d_gene: NA; abundance: many; j_gene: TRBJ1-2; v_gene: TRBV11-2; CDR3nt: TGTGCCAGCAGCTTAGATAGCTTCGATGGCTATGGCTACACCTTC; CDR3aa: CASSLDSFDGYGYTF
d_gene: TRBD1; abundance: NA; j_gene: TRBJ2-7; v_gene: TRBV20-1; CDR3nt: TGCAGTGCTAGAGATCTTCACAGGGGAACCTACGAGCAGTACTTC; CDR3aa: CSARDLHRGTYEQYF
d_gene: TRBD2; abundance: many; j_gene: TRBJ2-1; v_gene: TRBV27; CDR3nt: TGTGCCAGCAGGCGGGAGGCGTTTTGGGAGCAGTTCTTC; CDR3aa: CASRREAFWEQFF
d_gene: NA; abundance: many; j_gene: TRBJ2-5; v_gene: TRBV12-5; CDR3nt: TGTGCTAGTGGTTTGGGTACGTGGTTGCGGTCGGAGACCCAGTACTTC; CDR3aa: CASGLGTWLRSETQYF
d_gene: TRBD1; abundance: many; j_gene: TRBJ1-2; v_gene: TRBV7-2; CDR3nt: TGTGCCAGCAGCCAGGCCGGGACAGGGACCTATGGCTACACCTTC; CDR3aa: CASSQAGTGTYGYTF